A selection of T cell receptor beta chains follows, all from one sample in a study of blood T cell repertoires in COVID-19. The data were produced by immunoSEQ multiplex PCR, yet TCRdb's version contains in-frame clones alone and is incomplete. The data hold some 150,000 clones, with about 88% observed a single time. Sequencing was done on a sample of peripheral blood. These receptors all stem from a human donor in a cohort sampled during active COVID-19. Both conserved end residues are part of each CDR3. D genes are given only for firm matches. Clone size appears in some rows only: once, few, many, or a class for an expanded clone.

j_call v_call clone_size d_call cdr3_nt cdr3_aa
TRBJ2-5 TRBV2 few NA TGTGCCAGCAGTGAGGGGGGAGAGACCCAGTACTTC CASSEGGETQYF
TRBJ2-3 TRBV6-4 NA TRBD2 TGTGCCAGCAGTGAGCGGGAGTGGGGCGCAGATACGCAGTATTTT CASSEREWGADTQYF
TRBJ2-2 TRBV9 NA NA TGTGCCAGCAGCGTTACCCCAGAGGCCGGGGAGCTGTTTTTT CASSVTPEAGELFF
TRBJ1-6 TRBV28 NA TRBD1 TGTGCCAGCGACTCTGCCGGGACAGGTCTTTCACCCCTCCACTTT CASDSAGTGLSPLHF
TRBJ2-7 TRBV11-2 NA NA TGTGCCAGCAGCTCGTACAGGGTCAACTCCTACGAGCAGTACTTC CASSSYRVNSYEQYF
TRBJ1-1 TRBV5-1 NA NA TGCGCCAGCAGCTTGGACGCGGGTGAAGCTTTCTTT CASSLDAGEAFF
TRBJ1-4 TRBV5-1 NA NA TGCGCCAGCAGCCAGCAGGGTTACAAGGGCCGAGAAAAACTGTTTTTT CASSQQGYKGREKLFF
TRBJ2-3 TRBV5-1 NA NA TGCGCCAGCAGTCGGGGTACCACAGATACGCAGTATTTT CASSRGTTDTQYF
TRBJ1-2 TRBV4-1 NA TRBD1 TGCGCCAGCAGCCAAAAATGGGACAGAACCTATGGCTACACCTTC CASSQKWDRTYGYTF
TRBJ2-1 TRBV4-1 NA TRBD2 TGCGCCAGCAGCCAAGAATGGGAGGGGAATGAGCAGTTCTTC CASSQEWEGNEQFF
TRBJ2-5 TRBV2 once NA TGTGCCAGCAGTGAAACCGACAGTTTTACGGAGACCCAGTACTTC CASSETDSFTETQYF
TRBJ2-3 TRBV7-9 once NA TGTGCCAGCAGCTTCTCGGATGGCCCGGGGGATACGCAGTATTTT CASSFSDGPGDTQYF
TRBJ2-7 TRBV7-9 many TRBD1 TGTGCCAGCAGCTCCACGGGGACAGGGGCCTACGAGCAGTACTTC CASSSTGTGAYEQYF
TRBJ2-7 TRBV28 NA TRBD1 TGTGCCAGCAGTCGCGCCGGGACAGTCGCCTACGAGCAGTACTTC CASSRAGTVAYEQYF
TRBJ1-1 TRBV5-1 once TRBD1 TGCGCCAGCGGGACAGCTTACACTGAAGCTTTCTTT CASGTAYTEAFF
TRBJ1-5 TRBV19 few NA TGTGCCAGTAGTCCGAGTCAAAGCAATCAGCCCCAGCATTTT CASSPSQSNQPQHF
TRBJ1-1 TRBV27 NA NA TGTGCCAGCCGTTCTCTAGGACAGATCCTGAACACTGAAGCTTTCTTT CASRSLGQILNTEAFF
TRBJ2-1 TRBV28 NA TRBD1 TGTGCCAGCAGTCCCTGGACAGGGGAGGGCTACAATGAGCAGTTCTTC CASSPWTGEGYNEQFF
TRBJ2-1 TRBV10-1 NA TRBD2 TGCGCCAGCAGTGACCTCACGGGAGGTTCCCCGCAGGAGCAGTTCTTC CASSDLTGGSPQEQFF